These T cell receptor beta chains were read from a single sample in a study of T cell changes during pregnancy in multiple sclerosis. The protocol was immunoSEQ multiplex PCR, while the TCRdb copy is restricted to in-frame clones and leaves out a portion. The table shows some 79,000 clones, with over 80% occurring only once. The sample here was CD4+ T cells from peripheral blood mononuclear cells, taken in the second trimester of pregnancy. The receptor source for this set is a female donor with multiple sclerosis, enrolled in a pregnancy study. CDR3s include the opening cysteine and the closing phenylalanine or tryptophan. D genes are given only for firm matches. A row's size may be missing; if present it is once, few, many or a size class.

abundance: once; j_gene: TRBJ2-7; d_gene: -; v_gene: TRBV6-1; CDR3nt: TGTGCCAGCAGTGCAGGGTTCCTCTACGAGCAGTACTTC; CDR3aa: CASSAGFLYEQYF
abundance: -; j_gene: TRBJ1-2; d_gene: -; v_gene: TRBV27; CDR3nt: TGTGCCAGCAGCTTACAGGGATTCGGTGGCTACACCTTC; CDR3aa: CASSLQGFGGYTF
abundance: -; j_gene: TRBJ2-1; d_gene: -; v_gene: TRBV23-1; CDR3nt: TGCGCCAGCAGTCGACAGTCTAATGAGCAGTTCTTC; CDR3aa: CASSRQSNEQFF
abundance: -; j_gene: TRBJ1-4; d_gene: -; v_gene: TRBV5-1; CDR3nt: TGCGCCAGCAGCTTGCTGACGGGTGCGGATGAAAAACTGTTTTTT; CDR3aa: CASSLLTGADEKLFF
abundance: -; j_gene: TRBJ1-2; d_gene: -; v_gene: TRBV9; CDR3nt: TGTGCCAGCAGCGTACCCCCGGCTCGGGGGGATGGCTACACCTTC; CDR3aa: CASSVPPARGDGYTF
abundance: -; j_gene: TRBJ2-1; d_gene: -; v_gene: TRBV10-3; CDR3nt: TGTGCCATCAGTGAGTCTGGGCGGGCCTACAATGAGCAGTTCTTC; CDR3aa: CAISESGRAYNEQFF
abundance: -; j_gene: TRBJ2-2; d_gene: -; v_gene: TRBV9; CDR3nt: TGTGCCAGCAGCGGTACTACAGGGCCCGGGGAGCTGTTTTTT; CDR3aa: CASSGTTGPGELFF
abundance: few; j_gene: TRBJ1-5; d_gene: -; v_gene: TRBV7-3; CDR3nt: TGTGCCAGCAGCTTCGACAGTCTTCAGCCCCAGCATTTT; CDR3aa: CASSFDSLQPQHF
abundance: -; j_gene: TRBJ2-2; d_gene: -; v_gene: TRBV7-6; CDR3nt: TGTGCCAGCAGCTATAGCGGTACGAACACCGGGGAGCTGTTTTTT; CDR3aa: CASSYSGTNTGELFF
abundance: once; j_gene: TRBJ1-1; d_gene: TRBD1; v_gene: TRBV19; CDR3nt: TGTGCCAGTACCTACAGGGGGTGGAGGGTGTCTGCTATCACTGAAGCTTTCTTT; CDR3aa: CASTYRGWRVSAITEAFF
abundance: -; j_gene: TRBJ2-5; d_gene: -; v_gene: TRBV11-1; CDR3nt: TGTGCCAGCGGGGGCGGTGGACAGTCCCAAGAGACCCAGTACTTC; CDR3aa: CASGGGGQSQETQYF
abundance: -; j_gene: TRBJ2-2; d_gene: -; v_gene: TRBV29-1; CDR3nt: TGCAGCGTTGGCTCATTACAGGGTCCCGGGGAGCTGTTTTTT; CDR3aa: CSVGSLQGPGELFF
abundance: once; j_gene: TRBJ1-4; d_gene: TRBD1; v_gene: TRBV29-1; CDR3nt: TGCAGCGCATACTCCGGGACAGGCGATGAAAAACTGTTTTTT; CDR3aa: CSAYSGTGDEKLFF
abundance: -; j_gene: TRBJ2-5; d_gene: TRBD1; v_gene: TRBV18; CDR3nt: TGTGCCAGCTCACCCCAACAGGGGATGCAAGAGACCCAGTACTTC; CDR3aa: CASSPQQGMQETQYF
abundance: once; j_gene: TRBJ2-1; d_gene: -; v_gene: TRBV11-3; CDR3nt: TGTGCCAGCAGTATAGGCCGGGGATCCTACAATGAGCAGTTCTTC; CDR3aa: CASSIGRGSYNEQFF
abundance: -; j_gene: TRBJ2-3; d_gene: TRBD2; v_gene: TRBV27; CDR3nt: TGTGCCAGCGGGGGACTAGCGGGGGATACGCAGTATTTT; CDR3aa: CASGGLAGDTQYF
abundance: -; j_gene: TRBJ1-5; d_gene: -; v_gene: TRBV4-1; CDR3nt: TGCGCCAGCAGCCAGGTCTTACAAGGACTAAAGCTGCCCCAGCATTTT; CDR3aa: CASSQVLQGLKLPQHF
abundance: -; j_gene: TRBJ1-6; d_gene: -; v_gene: TRBV18; CDR3nt: TGTGCCAGCTCACCACTACGGCGGACAGACGACAATTCACCCCTCCACTTT; CDR3aa: CASSPLRRTDDNSPLHF
abundance: -; j_gene: TRBJ2-5; d_gene: -; v_gene: TRBV9; CDR3nt: TGTGCCAGCAGCGTAGAGGCAGGCGAAGAGACCCAGTACTTC; CDR3aa: CASSVEAGEETQYF
abundance: -; j_gene: TRBJ2-7; d_gene: TRBD2; v_gene: TRBV2; CDR3nt: TGTGCCAGCAGTGAAAGGTCGGCTCGGGGACTAGCGGGGGCCCTCGGCTACGAGCAGTACTTC; CDR3aa: CASSERSARGLAGALGYEQYF
abundance: once; j_gene: TRBJ1-3; d_gene: -; v_gene: TRBV28; CDR3nt: TGTGCCAGCAGTCCCACAATTGGACAGTACTCTGGAAACACCATATATTTT; CDR3aa: CASSPTIGQYSGNTIYF
abundance: -; j_gene: TRBJ2-3; d_gene: -; v_gene: TRBV28; CDR3nt: TGTGCCAGCAGTCCCCACGGTACGATAGATACGCAGTATTTT; CDR3aa: CASSPHGTIDTQYF
abundance: -; j_gene: TRBJ2-4; d_gene: TRBD1; v_gene: TRBV19; CDR3nt: TGTGCCAGTAGTCCGGGGACAGCTAAAAACATTCAGTACTTC; CDR3aa: CASSPGTAKNIQYF
abundance: -; j_gene: TRBJ1-2; d_gene: -; v_gene: TRBV7-3; CDR3nt: TGTGCCAGCAGCCGGGGGGCAGGGGAAGGCTACACCTTC; CDR3aa: CASSRGAGEGYTF
abundance: -; j_gene: TRBJ1-2; d_gene: TRBD1; v_gene: TRBV7-2; CDR3nt: TGTGCCAGCAGCTTAGCGGCCAGGGGGCGAGAGGGCTACACCTTC; CDR3aa: CASSLAARGREGYTF
abundance: -; j_gene: TRBJ2-3; d_gene: -; v_gene: TRBV7-6; CDR3nt: TGTGCCAGCAGCTTGGAAGGGAGACTAGGAAACACAGATACGCAGTATTTT; CDR3aa: CASSLEGRLGNTDTQYF
abundance: -; j_gene: TRBJ2-7; d_gene: TRBD2; v_gene: TRBV9; CDR3nt: TGTGCCAGCAGCGTCTCTAGCGGGTCCTACGAGCAGTACTTC; CDR3aa: CASSVSSGSYEQYF
abundance: -; j_gene: TRBJ2-7; d_gene: TRBD1; v_gene: TRBV6-5; CDR3nt: TGTGCCAGCAGTTACTCGACAGGGTACGAGCAGTACTTC; CDR3aa: CASSYSTGYEQYF
abundance: -; j_gene: TRBJ1-6; d_gene: -; v_gene: TRBV2; CDR3nt: TGTGCCAGCAGTGAAAAGAGCTCCTATAATTCACCCCTCCACTTT; CDR3aa: CASSEKSSYNSPLHF
abundance: -; j_gene: TRBJ2-3; d_gene: -; v_gene: TRBV9; CDR3nt: TGTGCCAGCAGCGTAGCTGCTAATACAGATACGCAGTATTTT; CDR3aa: CASSVAANTDTQYF
abundance: -; j_gene: TRBJ2-2; d_gene: TRBD2; v_gene: TRBV7-2; CDR3nt: TGTGCCAGCAGCCAATTGACTAGCGGTACCGGGGAGCTGTTTTTT; CDR3aa: CASSQLTSGTGELFF
abundance: -; j_gene: TRBJ1-2; d_gene: TRBD1; v_gene: TRBV28; CDR3nt: TGTGCCAGCAGTTCACGTACCGGGACAGGGGGATTCCTTAACTATGGCTACACCTTC; CDR3aa: CASSSRTGTGGFLNYGYTF
abundance: -; j_gene: TRBJ2-1; d_gene: -; v_gene: TRBV19; CDR3nt: TGTGCCAGTAGTAGACAAACCTCAGGTGAGCAGTTCTTC; CDR3aa: CASSRQTSGEQFF
abundance: -; j_gene: TRBJ2-5; d_gene: TRBD2; v_gene: TRBV23-1; CDR3nt: TGCGCCAGCGGGATCCTAACAGGGCGCCGGCTAGCGGGGGGGCCGGGAGAGACCCAGTACTTC; CDR3aa: CASGILTGRRLAGGPGETQYF
abundance: -; j_gene: TRBJ1-1; d_gene: -; v_gene: TRBV2; CDR3nt: TGTGCCAGCAGTGATAGCAGCATGAACACTGAAGCTTTCTTT; CDR3aa: CASSDSSMNTEAFF
abundance: -; j_gene: TRBJ1-1; d_gene: -; v_gene: TRBV7-9; CDR3nt: TGTGCCAGCAGCTTTCCTCGTCTGTCCACTGAAGCTTTCTTT; CDR3aa: CASSFPRLSTEAFF
abundance: -; j_gene: TRBJ1-1; d_gene: -; v_gene: TRBV7-9; CDR3nt: TGTGCCAGCAGCCTTATCACAGGGAAAGGGGGCACTGAAGCTTTCTTT; CDR3aa: CASSLITGKGGTEAFF
abundance: -; j_gene: TRBJ2-7; d_gene: -; v_gene: TRBV5-1; CDR3nt: TGCGCCAGCAGCTTGGTGGCAGGGGCGACCTACGAGCAGTACTTC; CDR3aa: CASSLVAGATYEQYF
abundance: -; j_gene: TRBJ1-2; d_gene: -; v_gene: TRBV7-8; CDR3nt: TGTGCCAGCAGTGCTACGACAGGCACCAACTATGGCTACACCTTC; CDR3aa: CASSATTGTNYGYTF
abundance: few; j_gene: TRBJ1-2; d_gene: TRBD1; v_gene: TRBV27; CDR3nt: TGTGCCAGCAGAATGACAGGGGGCGTAGGTGGCTACACCTTC; CDR3aa: CASRMTGGVGGYTF
abundance: -; j_gene: TRBJ2-1; d_gene: TRBD1; v_gene: TRBV7-2; CDR3nt: TGTGCCAGCAGCCTAGTTGACAGGGGGCTCGTGGAGCAGTTCTTC; CDR3aa: CASSLVDRGLVEQFF
abundance: -; j_gene: TRBJ1-1; d_gene: -; v_gene: TRBV7-9; CDR3nt: TGTGCCAGCAGCCAACAGGGGAACACTGAAGCTTTCTTT; CDR3aa: CASSQQGNTEAFF
abundance: -; j_gene: TRBJ1-2; d_gene: -; v_gene: TRBV7-2; CDR3nt: TGTGCCAGCAGCTTGTGGCTTTCCAACGGCTACACCTTC; CDR3aa: CASSLWLSNGYTF
abundance: -; j_gene: TRBJ2-1; d_gene: TRBD1; v_gene: TRBV29-1; CDR3nt: TGCAGCGTTGAAGCCCGGGACAGGGTATACAATGAGCAGTTCTTC; CDR3aa: CSVEARDRVYNEQFF
abundance: -; j_gene: TRBJ2-6; d_gene: -; v_gene: TRBV9; CDR3nt: TGTGCCAGCAGCGGATACAGCTCTGGGGCCAACGTCCTGACTTTC; CDR3aa: CASSGYSSGANVLTF
abundance: -; j_gene: TRBJ1-4; d_gene: -; v_gene: TRBV6-5; CDR3nt: TGTGCCAGCAGTTACTCTTGGGGCTCGGAAAAACTGTTTTTT; CDR3aa: CASSYSWGSEKLFF
abundance: -; j_gene: TRBJ2-7; d_gene: -; v_gene: TRBV6-5; CDR3nt: TGTGCCAGCAGGTCTACAGGGAACATCAACGAGCAGTACTTC; CDR3aa: CASRSTGNINEQYF
abundance: -; j_gene: TRBJ1-1; d_gene: -; v_gene: TRBV18; CDR3nt: TGTGCCAGCTCACGAAAAAGCTCCTGGAGCACTGAAGCTTTCTTT; CDR3aa: CASSRKSSWSTEAFF
abundance: few; j_gene: TRBJ1-1; d_gene: -; v_gene: TRBV30; CDR3nt: TGTGCCTGGAGTCGGGCAGGACTTCTCGTTAACACTGAAGCTTTCTTT; CDR3aa: CAWSRAGLLVNTEAFF
abundance: -; j_gene: TRBJ2-3; d_gene: -; v_gene: TRBV5-1; CDR3nt: TGCGCCAGCAGCTTACCGGCCGGGACACACACAGATACGCAGTATTTT; CDR3aa: CASSLPAGTHTDTQYF
abundance: -; j_gene: TRBJ2-1; d_gene: TRBD1; v_gene: TRBV6-1; CDR3nt: TGTGCCAGCAGTGAAGTATGGACAGGGTACAATGAGCAGTTCTTC; CDR3aa: CASSEVWTGYNEQFF
abundance: once; j_gene: TRBJ1-2; d_gene: TRBD1; v_gene: TRBV6-5; CDR3nt: TGTGCCAGCAGCCTAGGGACAGGGAGCTACACCTTC; CDR3aa: CASSLGTGSYTF
abundance: few; j_gene: TRBJ2-7; d_gene: -; v_gene: TRBV28; CDR3nt: TGTGCCAGCAGTCCGGGATCCACAGCAAACTACGAGCAGTACTTC; CDR3aa: CASSPGSTANYEQYF
abundance: -; j_gene: TRBJ2-1; d_gene: -; v_gene: TRBV7-9; CDR3nt: TGTGCCAGCAGCTTTACAGGGAGCTCCTACAATGAGCAGTTCTTC; CDR3aa: CASSFTGSSYNEQFF
abundance: -; j_gene: TRBJ2-1; d_gene: TRBD1; v_gene: TRBV5-1; CDR3nt: TGCGCCAGCAGCTTGTTGGGGACAGGGGACAATGAGCAGTTCTTC; CDR3aa: CASSLLGTGDNEQFF
abundance: -; j_gene: TRBJ1-6; d_gene: -; v_gene: TRBV9; CDR3nt: TGTGCCAGCAGCGTAACCCAAGGGGGATCCCTGGATAATTCACCCCTCCACTTT; CDR3aa: CASSVTQGGSLDNSPLHF
abundance: -; j_gene: TRBJ2-2; d_gene: -; v_gene: TRBV7-2; CDR3nt: TGTGCCAGCAGCCTACGACAGAACACCGGGGAGCTGTTTTTT; CDR3aa: CASSLRQNTGELFF
abundance: -; j_gene: TRBJ2-1; d_gene: -; v_gene: TRBV18; CDR3nt: TGTGCCAGCTCACCAGCACTAGGTTCGGGCGATGAGCAGTTCTTC; CDR3aa: CASSPALGSGDEQFF
abundance: -; j_gene: TRBJ1-1; d_gene: -; v_gene: TRBV7-2; CDR3nt: TGTGCCAGCAGCTTGGGAGTTACCTTCACTGAAGCTTTCTTT; CDR3aa: CASSLGVTFTEAFF